Each of the 2 T cell receptor beta chains below was sequenced from the same sample in a study of blood T cell repertoires in COVID-19. This table comes from immunoSEQ multiplex PCR, and its TCRdb copy is limited to in-frame clones, with some not included. Seen here are about 180,000 clones, 80% to 90% observed once, and the top ten hold under 2%. Sequencing was performed on peripheral blood. These receptors originate from a young man who had recovered from COVID-19.

CDR3 loop: CASSPAQNSEQYF. The CDR3 DNA reads as TGTGCCAGCTCTCCAGCCCAAAACAGCGAGCAGTACTTC. The chain employs TRBV28 and TRBJ2-7; no definite D call. Germline lookup yields CDR1 MDHEN and CDR2 SYDVKM. The CDR3 loop spans 13 amino acids. V was shortened by 8 bases and J by 6 bases, with 17 bases between the two germline ends.

The sample holds a few counts of this clone. V gene TRBV4-1 combines with J gene TRBJ1-3, with D tentatively TRBD1 (5 bases). Trimming cost V 0 bases and J 1 base, with 7 bases left between them. This CDR3 contains 15 residues. Looked up from germline, CDR1 is MGHRA and CDR2 is YSYEKL. The CDR3 loop reads CASSQDRGSGNTIYF. CDR3 in DNA: TGCGCCAGCAGCCAAGATCGGGGGTCTGGAAACACCATATATTTT.